This T cell receptor (beta chain) was recovered during a study of Ad26.COV2.S vaccination and SARS-CoV-2 variants. The CDR3 sequence is 11 residues long. Trimming left V 5 bases short and J 4 bases short, with 7 bases between. Germline V gives CDR1 SGHTS, CDR2 YDEGEE. TCRdb's copy holds only in-frame clones and misses some; the assay was immunoSEQ multiplex PCR. The table includes 400,000 to 450,000 clones, 80% to 95% detected once. Treatment meaning: over 15 received Ad26.COV2.S at low or high dose, single or two shots; 5 received placebo; per-sample allocation not given. Samples were taken on day 63 after the first vaccine or placebo injection.

The sequences come from peripheral blood, collected in a trial of Ad26.COV2.S vaccine versus placebo. This clonotype originated in a person between 18 and 59 years old who received the Ad26.COV2.S COVID-19 vaccine or a placebo. The chain couples TRBV5-8 to TRBJ2-7; D tentatively fits TRBD1 or TRBD2 (5 bases each). The CDR3 nucleotides read TGTGCCAGCAGTGAGGGGTACGAGCAGTACTTC. Translation: CASSEGYEQYF. The full variable domain, with the rest looked up from reference TRBV5-8 and TRBJ2-7, is EAGVTQSPTHLIKTRGQQATLRCSPISGHTSVYWYQQALGLGLQFLLWYDEGEERNRGNFPPRFSGRQFPNYSSELNVNALELEDSALYLCASSEGYEQYFGPGTRLTVT.